The sequence of this T cell receptor (beta chain) was determined in a study of T cell repertoires in cytomegalovirus infection (dated 2019 in TCRdb). Context from the whole study: The HLA type of each donor mattered for the analysis, because public TCR beta signatures pointed to carriage of CMV infection along with the matching HLA type.

Sequencing used an Illumina HiSeq 1500. The public sequencing data were trimmed at Q25 with fastp and processed into clonotypes with MiXCR by TCRdb, which kept only in-frame beta chains. Each CDR3 protein appears once, grouped with its most common genes and DNA. The sample profile shows roughly 720,000 distinct CDR3 sequences; under 40% of them were found once. The top ten constitute roughly 2.8% of the sample. Including the terminal cysteine and phenylalanine, the CDR3 comprises 17 residues. Left in the record is the CDR3 DNA by itself, 51 bases read in frame from the first base. Via the germline V gene (reference sequence), CDR1 is MNHEY and CDR2 SMNVEV. V is clipped by 3 bases and J by 4 bases, and the sequence between their germline boundaries is 21 bases long. In regard to this clonotype: The specificity of this receptor is unknown. No much larger clone is present one base from it, and per-base qualities are unavailable.

Paper-wide results and their limitations: Cumulative frequency of public TCR beta family members discriminated carriers of CMV infection plus the relevant HLA type in this cohort and an independent 352-donor cohort. The ex vivo response was dominated by HLA-C-restricted CMV-specific TCR beta clonotypes, and the single most frequent clonotype in two of eight donors was supplied by these HLA-C-restricted clonotypes.

This receptor chain uses TRBV27 and TRBJ1-2, and possibly TRBD1, on 5 matching bases. Sequenced sample: PBMCs. The source is a human donor in good health (CMV status not recorded). Some clones in this sample may be carry-over from other donors' samples. The CDR3 reads as follows: CASSFTSALGLPYGYTF. In nucleotides, the sequence is TGTGCCAGCAGTTTTACTTCTGCCCTGGGACTGCCCTATGGCTACACCTTC.